These T cell receptor beta chains were read from a single sample in a study of metastatic and nonmetastatic thyroid tumors. TCRdb reprocessed the PCR reads using MiXCR. The sample has about 32,000 clones; roughly 33% are singletons. Sample: tumor tissue. Receptors were obtained from a female donor with papillary thyroid cancer or a benign thyroid nodule (not recorded which). Some clones in this sample may be carry-over from other donors' samples. The CDR3 runs from the conserved cysteine through the conserved F or W. The D gene is left open where the match is weak. The size of a clone is reported for some rows only, either as once, few or many, or as a class for expanded clones.

v_call	d_call	clone_size	j_call	cdr3_length	cdr3_nt	cdr3_aa
TRBV28	-	-	TRBJ2-3	14	TGTGCCAGCCCCCCTGGCAGGGTCGCAGATACGCAGTATTTT	CASPPGRVADTQYF
TRBV6-5	TRBD1	many	TRBJ2-2	16	TGTGCCAGCAGCCCAAGGACAGGGTCGAACACCGGGGAGCTGTTTTTT	CASSPRTGSNTGELFF
TRBV11-2	-	once	TRBJ1-5	17	TGTGCCAGCAGCTTGGTTCAGACGCCAACGGGAACTCAGCCCCAGCATTTT	CASSLVQTPTGTQPQHF
TRBV14	-	-	TRBJ2-3	13	TGTGCCAGCAGCCATCAAAAGCGGTCGACGCAGTATTTT	CASSHQKRSTQYF
TRBV12-3/TRBV12-4	TRBD1	-	TRBJ2-5	14	TGTGCCAGCCGAAGACAGGGGGCGGGGGAGACCCAGTACTTC	CASRRQGAGETQYF
TRBV6-1	TRBD2	few	TRBJ2-2	18	TGTGCCAGCAGTAAAGGACTAGCGGGAGGGATCTTGACCGGGGAGCTGTTTTTT	CASSKGLAGGILTGELFF
TRBV27	-	-	TRBJ2-7	15	TGTGCCAGCAGGCCAATTGGAGGGGGCTCCTACGAGCAGTACTTC	CASRPIGGGSYEQYF
TRBV19	-	few	TRBJ1-1	13	TGTGCCAGTAGTATAGACCGGACTACTGAAGCTTTCTTT	CASSIDRTTEAFF
TRBV12-3/TRBV12-4	TRBD1	few	TRBJ2-1	14	TGTGCCAGCAGGGACAGGGGTAGGGGCAATGAGCAGTTCTTC	CASRDRGRGNEQFF
TRBV7-4	TRBD1	few	TRBJ1-1	16	TGTGCCAGCAGCTTAGGGCTTGGGACAGGGGGCACTGAAGCTTTCTTT	CASSLGLGTGGTEAFF
TRBV19	-	many	TRBJ1-5	17	TGTGCCAGTAGTATCCCTGGACAGAAGTATAGCAATCAGCCCCAGCATTTT	CASSIPGQKYSNQPQHF
TRBV6-1	-	-	TRBJ2-6	16	TGTGCCAGCAGTGAAGCCGCCGGGAGCGGGGCCAACGTCCTGACTTTC	CASSEAAGSGANVLTF
TRBV9	-	-	TRBJ1-6	15	TGTGCCAGCAGCGTAGGCGACAGTAGCTCTTCACCCCTCCACTTT	CASSVGDSSSSPLHF
TRBV15	-	-	TRBJ1-2	12	TGTGCCACCAGCAGAGACATGGGGGGCTACACCTTC	CATSRDMGGYTF
TRBV20-1	-	once	TRBJ2-3	15	TGCAGTGCTAGAATGGGGCAATACCGCACAGATACGCAGTATTTT	CSARMGQYRTDTQYF
TRBV28	TRBD2	few	TRBJ2-7	15	TGTGCCAGCAGTTTAGTTTCTAGCGGGAAATACGAGCAGTACTTC	CASSLVSSGKYEQYF
TRBV30	-	-	TRBJ2-6	15	TGTGCCTGGAGTGTAGAAGCTTCTGGGGCCAACGTCCTGACTTTC	CAWSVEASGANVLTF
TRBV30	-	few	TRBJ1-6	15	TGTGCCTGGAGTGTACTCAATTCGCGGGATTCACCCCTCCACTTT	CAWSVLNSRDSPLHF
TRBV7-3	-	-	TRBJ2-6	17	TGTGCCAGCAGCTTATCGGCAGGTAGCGTTGGGGCCAACGTCCTGACTTTC	CASSLSAGSVGANVLTF
TRBV28	-	-	TRBJ2-7	13	TGTGCCAGCACCTGGGGGCATCTCTCCGAGCAGTACTTC	CASTWGHLSEQYF
TRBV6-1	-	few	TRBJ1-1	11	TGTGCCAGCACCTCAGGGTTCGGAGCTTTCTTT	CASTSGFGAFF
TRBV14	-	-	TRBJ2-7	14	TGTGCCAGCAGCCTTGTCGGACTACCCTACGAGCAGTACTTC	CASSLVGLPYEQYF
TRBV29-1	TRBD2	-	TRBJ2-7	14	TGCAGCGTTGAATGGACTAGCGGGGGCTACGAGCAGTACTTC	CSVEWTSGGYEQYF
TRBV9	-	few	TRBJ1-1	15	TGTGCCAGCAGCGCCGGACCCTCCGAGGACACTGAAGCTTTCTTT	CASSAGPSEDTEAFF
TRBV10-3	TRBD2	-	TRBJ2-1	15	TGTGCCATCCGGGGTCTAGCGGGAGGGGACAATGAGCAGTTCTTC	CAIRGLAGGDNEQFF
TRBV11-3	-	-	TRBJ2-3	13	TGTGCCAGCAGCTTAGACAGCACAGATACGCAGTATTTT	CASSLDSTDTQYF
TRBV27	-	many	TRBJ2-1	16	TGTGCCAGCAGTTCCCTGGCGGGGCCCCTATACAATGAGCAGTTCTTC	CASSSLAGPLYNEQFF
TRBV6-1	TRBD2	few	TRBJ2-7	13	TGTGCCAGCAGTACTAGCGGGAGTTACGAGCAGTACTTC	CASSTSGSYEQYF
TRBV12-3/TRBV12-4	-	-	TRBJ1-1	14	TGTGCCAGCACCCCGGGACTCTCCAACACTGAAGCTTTCTTT	CASTPGLSNTEAFF
TRBV11-2	TRBD2	few	TRBJ2-3	17	TGTGCCAGCAGCCCCTCCGGGACTAGCATCGGAGCGGATACGCAGTATTTT	CASSPSGTSIGADTQYF
TRBV20-1	-	-	TRBJ1-2	12	TGCAGTGCTAGTCTGGGGACGAGGAGCTACACCTTC	CSASLGTRSYTF
TRBV6-4	-	few	TRBJ1-5	15	TGTGCCAGCAGATTTGGGCCAAGTAGCAATCAGCCCCAGCATTTT	CASRFGPSSNQPQHF
TRBV28	TRBD2	few	TRBJ2-7	16	TGTGCCAGCAGTCTTACTAGCGGGGGGAGCCTGTACGAGCAGTACTTC	CASSLTSGGSLYEQYF
TRBV28	TRBD1	few	TRBJ2-7	13	TGTGCCAGCAGCACACAGGGGGCGAACGAGCAGTACTTC	CASSTQGANEQYF
TRBV6-6	TRBD1	few	TRBJ1-2	13	TGTGCCAGCAGTTACACAGGGGGCTCTGGCTACACCTTC	CASSYTGGSGYTF
TRBV6-1	TRBD1	few	TRBJ1-5	16	TGTGCCAGCAGTTCTTTAGGGGGCGCGAGCAATCAGCCCCAGCATTTT	CASSSLGGASNQPQHF
TRBV12-3/TRBV12-4	-	-	TRBJ2-2	15	TGTGCCAGCAGCCGCCCCCCCATGAACACCGGGGAGCTGTTTTTT	CASSRPPMNTGELFF
TRBV20-1	-	few	TRBJ1-1	13	TGCAGTGCTACGAGGGGACTGAACACTGAAGCTTTCTTT	CSATRGLNTEAFF
TRBV27	-	-	TRBJ1-2	17	TGTGCCAGCAGTTCCCAGTACTCCTTATCAGGGGACTATGGCTACACCTTC	CASSSQYSLSGDYGYTF
TRBV27	TRBD1	few	TRBJ1-1	16	TGTGCCAGCAGTATAAGACGACAGGGGACGAACACTGAAGCTTTCTTT	CASSIRRQGTNTEAFF
TRBV6-5	-	-	TRBJ1-5	16	TGTGCCAGCAGTTACCGTCAGGGTCCGAGGGGTCAGCCCCAGCATTTT	CASSYRQGPRGQPQHF
TRBV2	-	-	TRBJ2-7	15	TGTGCCAGCATTCTAGAACCCCGGCGGTCCTACGAGCAGTACTTC	CASILEPRRSYEQYF
TRBV6-9	-	few	TRBJ2-5	14	TGTGCCAGCAGTTCCCACAGGGGGGGGGAGACCCAGTACTTC	CASSSHRGGETQYF
TRBV5-1	-	-	TRBJ1-1	15	TGCGCCAGCAGCTTGGATGGGGGGATGAACACTGAAGCTTTCTTT	CASSLDGGMNTEAFF
TRBV12-3/TRBV12-4	-	-	TRBJ2-1	15	TGTGCCAGCAGGGTTACGACGGAGTCTTACAATGAGCAGTTCTTC	CASRVTTESYNEQFF
TRBV11-2	TRBD2	-	TRBJ2-7	15	TGTGCCAGCAGCTTACGGGGGGTTCCACCCTACGAGCAGTACTTC	CASSLRGVPPYEQYF
TRBV7-2	TRBD2	-	TRBJ2-7	16	TGTGCCAGCAGCTTAGCGACTAGCGGGAGGGCCGCCGAGCAGTACTTC	CASSLATSGRAAEQYF
TRBV29-1	-	-	TRBJ2-3	12	TGCAGCGTGCGGACGGCCTCGGATACGCAGTATTTT	CSVRTASDTQYF
TRBV6-4	TRBD2	-	TRBJ2-7	18	TGTGCCAGCAGTGAACTAGCGGGGGGGCAAAGATACGAGTCCGAGCAGTACTTC	CASSELAGGQRYESEQYF
TRBV27	-	few	TRBJ2-1	13	TGTGCCAGCAGTTTATTGGCAGGCCCCCAGCAGTTCTTC	CASSLLAGPQQFF
TRBV18	-	-	TRBJ1-2	16	TGTGCCAGCTCACCTACGACCAAAGAGACCAACTATGGCTACACCTTC	CASSPTTKETNYGYTF
TRBV20-1	-	-	TRBJ1-6	14	TGCAGTGCTAGAGTAGGTAGAGATAATTCACCCCTCCACTTT	CSARVGRDNSPLHF
TRBV7-7	TRBD2	-	TRBJ2-7	14	TGTGCCAGCAGCTTAGGGGAGGGGAACTACGAGCAGTACTTC	CASSLGEGNYEQYF
TRBV28	-	few	TRBJ1-5	13	TGTGCCAGCAGTTTACTAGCGGGTCAGCCCCAGCATTTT	CASSLLAGQPQHF
TRBV6-1	TRBD2	-	TRBJ2-2	15	TGTGCCAGCAGTAGGACTAGCGGGGTCACCGGGGAGCTGTTTTTT	CASSRTSGVTGELFF